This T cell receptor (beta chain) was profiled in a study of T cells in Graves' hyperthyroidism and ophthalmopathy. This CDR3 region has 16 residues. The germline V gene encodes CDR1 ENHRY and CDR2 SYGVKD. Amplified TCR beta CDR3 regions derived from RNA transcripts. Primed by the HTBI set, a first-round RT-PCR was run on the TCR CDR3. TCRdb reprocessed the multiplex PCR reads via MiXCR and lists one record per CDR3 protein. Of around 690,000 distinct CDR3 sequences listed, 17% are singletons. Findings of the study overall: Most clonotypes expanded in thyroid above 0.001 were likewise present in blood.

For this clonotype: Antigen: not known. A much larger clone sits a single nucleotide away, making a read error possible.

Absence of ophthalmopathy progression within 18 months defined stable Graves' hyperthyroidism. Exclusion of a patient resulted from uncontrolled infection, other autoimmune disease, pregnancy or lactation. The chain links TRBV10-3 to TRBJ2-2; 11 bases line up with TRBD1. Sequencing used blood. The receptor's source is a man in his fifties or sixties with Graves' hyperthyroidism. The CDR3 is CAISEGTGGPRGEPFF. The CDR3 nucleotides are TGTGCCATCAGTGAAGGGACAGGGGGACCTCGGGGGGAGCCGTTTTTT.